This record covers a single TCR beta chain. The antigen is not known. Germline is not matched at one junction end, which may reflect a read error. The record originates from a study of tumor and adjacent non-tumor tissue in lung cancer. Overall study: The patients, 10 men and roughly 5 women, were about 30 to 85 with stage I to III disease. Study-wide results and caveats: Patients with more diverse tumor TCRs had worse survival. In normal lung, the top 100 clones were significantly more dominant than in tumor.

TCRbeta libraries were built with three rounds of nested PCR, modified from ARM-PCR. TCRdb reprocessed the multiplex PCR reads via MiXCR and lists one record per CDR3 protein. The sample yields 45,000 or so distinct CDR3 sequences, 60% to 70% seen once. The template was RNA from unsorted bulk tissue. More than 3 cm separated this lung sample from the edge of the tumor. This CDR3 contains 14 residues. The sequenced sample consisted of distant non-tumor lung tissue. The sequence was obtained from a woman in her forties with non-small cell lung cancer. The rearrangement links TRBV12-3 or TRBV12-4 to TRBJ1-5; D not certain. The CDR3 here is CASSFLGINQPQHF. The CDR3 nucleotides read TGTGCCAGTAGTTTCCTAGGTATCAATCAGCCCCAGCATTTT.